These 5 T cell receptor beta chains came from one sample sequenced in a study of cytomegalovirus exposure and HLA in healthy donors. The PCR was carried out with 60 Vbeta primers and 13 Jbeta primers. The table came from immunoSEQ multiplex PCR; TCRdb's copy has only in-frame clones and leaves some out. The table has 150,000 to 200,000 clones, 80% seen once. Sequenced sample: PBMCs. These receptors originate from a middle-aged woman in good health and CMV-seronegative.

This clone occurred once. The chain has TRBV30 and TRBJ1-1; D perhaps matches TRBD1 (6 bases). Germline CDR1 and CDR2: GTSNPN and SVGIG (reference sequence). This CDR3 has 17 amino acids. V gave up 2 bases and J gave up 4 bases, with 23 bases separating them. The CDR3 spells CAWSSKGRGRSGTEAFF. The CDR3 DNA reads as TGTGCCTGGAGTAGTAAGGGTAGGGGGAGAAGCGGCACTGAAGCTTTCTTT.

The chain carries TRBV11-2 and TRBJ2-7, with D possibly matching TRBD2 (6 bases). CDR1 is SGHAT, CDR2 FQNNGV, per germline. The CDR3 extends over 13 amino acids. Trimming removed 1 base at V and 7 bases at J, with 11 bases between. The CDR3 here is CASSLGRGEEQYF. Written as DNA, the CDR3 is TGTGCCAGCAGCTTAGGGAGGGGTGAGGAGCAGTACTTC.

The chain has TRBV29-1 and TRBJ2-1; D is possibly TRBD2 (5 bases). This CDR3 spans 15 amino acids. Germline CDR1 is SQVTM and CDR2 is ANQGSEA. V lost 7 bases to trimming and J lost 0 bases, with 16 bases between them. The CDR3 reads CSARGVASSYNEQFF. The CDR3 DNA reads TGCAGCGCCCGGGGAGTGGCCAGCTCCTACAATGAGCAGTTCTTC.

The chain recombines TRBV11-2 with TRBJ2-5, with unresolved D. V lost 5 bases and J lost 4, with 17 bases in between. CDR1 and CDR2 (germline): SGHAT, FQNNGV. This CDR3 has 15 residues. The DNA for the CDR3 is TGTGCCAGCAGCAGAGAGGCCATGGTCGGAGAGACCCAGTACTTC. Amino acid sequence: CASSREAMVGETQYF.

V and J are TRBV11-3 and TRBJ2-7; weak D call: TRBD1 (5 bases). The V and J ends lost 0 bases and 0 bases respectively, with 9 bases between them. The CDR3 is 15 residues long. Germline CDR1 is SGHNT and CDR2 is YENEEA. CDR3 protein: CASSLDDRTSYEQYF. The CDR3 DNA is TGTGCCAGCAGCTTAGACGACAGAACCTCCTACGAGCAGTACTTC.